The rows below give T cell receptor beta chains drawn from one sample of a study of blood T cell repertoires in COVID-19. Clones were read by immunoSEQ multiplex PCR, and TCRdb kept only the in-frame ones, dropping some. The sample yields 200,000 to 250,000 clones, 85% to 90% seen once. Material for sequencing was PBMCs or T cells enriched from blood (not recorded which). The receptor set was obtained from a woman between 50 and 59 years old in a cohort exposed to, infected with or recovered from COVID-19 (not recorded which). Each CDR3 is given with its conserved first and last residue. A D gene is named only where the DNA matches it firmly. Where a row states a size, it is once, few, many or the class of an expanded clone; other rows omit it.

CDR3aa,CDR3nt,d_gene,j_gene,v_gene,abundance
CASSQATGGVSYEQYF,TGCGCCAGCAGCCAAGCTACAGGAGGGGTCTCCTACGAGCAGTACTTC,.,TRBJ2-7,TRBV4-1,few
CASSETQDTTEAFF,TGTGCCAGCAGTGAAACCCAGGATACAACTGAAGCTTTCTTT,.,TRBJ1-1,TRBV25-1,.
CSASRTGMAYEQYF,TGCAGTGCTAGTAGGACAGGCATGGCCTACGAGCAGTACTTC,TRBD1,TRBJ2-7,TRBV20-1,.
CAISSTGYPNYGYTF,TGTGCCATCAGCTCAACAGGGTACCCAAACTATGGCTACACCTTC,.,TRBJ1-2,TRBV10-3,.
CASSQALNQPQHF,TGTGCCAGCAGCCAAGCCCTTAATCAGCCCCAGCATTTT,.,TRBJ1-5,TRBV3-1/TRBV3-2,.
CASSYPSGGEFF,TGTGCCAGCAGTTATCCTAGCGGGGGGGAGTTCTTC,TRBD2,TRBJ2-1,TRBV12-3/TRBV12-4,.
CASSQGLAGGETQYF,TGTGCCAGCAGCCAAGGCCTAGCGGGGGGTGAGACCCAGTACTTC,TRBD2,TRBJ2-5,TRBV3-1/TRBV3-2,few
CASSRQDQNEKLFF,TGTGCCAGTAGTAGGCAGGATCAGAATGAAAAACTGTTTTTT,.,TRBJ1-4,TRBV19,.
CATSSRQGTNEKLFF,TGTGCCACCAGCAGTCGACAGGGAACTAATGAAAAACTGTTTTTT,TRBD1,TRBJ1-4,TRBV15,once
CASGLSLGAGYTF,TGTGCTAGTGGCCTTAGCCTGGGGGCGGGCTACACCTTC,.,TRBJ1-2,TRBV12-5,.
CAWSPGQGETQYF,TGTGCCTGGAGTCCGGGACAGGGAGAGACCCAGTACTTC,TRBD1,TRBJ2-5,TRBV30,.
CASSSSIRDKETQYF,TGTGCCAGCAGCTCTAGCATCCGGGACAAAGAGACCCAGTACTTC,.,TRBJ2-5,TRBV5-5,.
CASSPSTTGSYGYTF,TGTGCCAGCAGCCCAAGTACGACAGGTAGCTATGGCTACACCTTC,.,TRBJ1-2,TRBV7-6,.
CASSSTGESETQYF,TGCGCCAGCAGCTCGACAGGGGAGTCAGAGACCCAGTACTTC,TRBD1,TRBJ2-5,TRBV5-1,.
CASSAGIRGVNTEAFF,TGCGCCAGCAGCGCCGGGATCAGGGGAGTGAACACTGAAGCTTTCTTT,.,TRBJ1-1,TRBV4-3,.
CASSPGSGGQPQHF,TGTGCCAGCTCACCAGGGTCTGGAGGTCAGCCCCAGCATTTT,.,TRBJ1-5,TRBV18,.
CARRRGGATTQETQYF,TGTGCCCGCCGCCGGGGGGGGGCGACCACACAAGAGACCCAGTACTTC,TRBD2,TRBJ2-5,TRBV9,.
CASSVASGNTIYF,TGTGCCAGCAGTGTGGCCTCTGGAAACACCATATATTTT,.,TRBJ1-3,TRBV25-1,.
CSARGTGDSPLHF,TGCAGCGCACGAGGGACAGGGGATTCACCCCTCCACTTT,TRBD1,TRBJ1-6,TRBV29-1,few
CASSRITGGNYGYTF,TGTGCCAGCAGCCGCATAACAGGGGGGAATTATGGCTACACCTTC,TRBD1,TRBJ1-2,TRBV9,.
CASSSTGGVVTEAFF,TGTGCCAGCAGCTCTACAGGGGGCGTCGTGACTGAAGCTTTCTTT,TRBD1,TRBJ1-1,TRBV28,.
CASAITVGVMNTEAFF,TGTGCTAGTGCCATCACCGTAGGGGTGATGAACACTGAAGCTTTCTTT,.,TRBJ1-1,TRBV12-5,.
CASRAGGTLNYGYTF,TGTGCCAGTAGAGCGGGGGGGACCTTAAACTATGGCTACACCTTC,.,TRBJ1-2,TRBV19,.
CASSGVRDSPLHF,TGTGCCAGCAGTGGGGTCAGGGATTCACCCCTCCACTTT,.,TRBJ1-6,TRBV27,.
CASSLAGRENIQYF,TGCGCCAGCAGCTTGGCCGGGAGGGAAAACATTCAGTACTTC,TRBD2,TRBJ2-4,TRBV5-1,.
CASSPGGAYGYTF,TGTGCCAGCAGCCCCGGAGGGGCCTATGGCTACACCTTC,.,TRBJ1-2,TRBV12-3/TRBV12-4,.
CASSPRGASYEQYF,TGTGCCAGCAGCCCCCGGGGGGCCTCCTACGAGCAGTACTTC,.,TRBJ2-7,TRBV9,.
CASSLKLEVTEAFF,TGTGCCAGCAGCCTCAAGCTCGAGGTCACTGAAGCTTTCTTT,.,TRBJ1-1,TRBV3-1/TRBV3-2,.
CATSRRDSGQPQHF,TGTGCCACCAGCAGAAGGGACAGTGGTCAGCCCCAGCATTTT,TRBD1,TRBJ1-5,TRBV15,few
CASSRYLPSDSSGLNYGYTF,TGTGCCAGCAGCCGATACCTCCCTTCCGACAGCTCGGGCCTCAACTATGGCTACACCTTC,.,TRBJ1-2,TRBV6-6,.
CASSFEAGHSYNEQFF,TGTGCCAGCAGCTTCGAGGCTGGACACTCGTACAATGAGCAGTTCTTC,.,TRBJ2-1,TRBV7-2,.
CATSRAGSGSYEQYF,TGTGCCACCAGCAGAGCAGGGTCGGGCTCCTACGAGCAGTACTTC,.,TRBJ2-7,TRBV15,.
CASSDRYMGYTF,TGTGCCAGCAGTGACAGATACATGGGCTACACCTTC,.,TRBJ1-2,TRBV6-4,.
CASSGGLAGGQETQYF,TGCGCCAGCAGCGGTGGACTAGCGGGGGGCCAAGAGACCCAGTACTTC,TRBD2,TRBJ2-5,TRBV5-1,once
CASSLQGVSYEQYF,TGTGCCAGCAGCTTACAGGGGGTCTCCTACGAGCAGTACTTC,TRBD1,TRBJ2-7,TRBV7-2,.
CASSLRDRLITPLHF,TGTGCCAGCAGTTTAAGGGACAGGCTCATCACACCCCTCCACTTT,TRBD1,TRBJ1-6,TRBV27,.
CSASGGSSYEQYF,TGCAGTGCTAGTGGCGGAAGCTCCTACGAGCAGTACTTC,.,TRBJ2-7,TRBV20-1,.
CASSLEAVGYTF,TGTGCCAGCAGCTTAGAGGCAGTTGGCTACACCTTC,.,TRBJ1-2,TRBV11-2,.
CASSLSPLVSYEQYF,TGTGCCAGCAGCTTATCCCCCCTCGTATCCTACGAGCAGTACTTC,.,TRBJ2-7,TRBV13,few
CASSKDRGHGETQYF,TGTGCCAGTAGTAAGGACAGGGGGCATGGGGAGACCCAGTACTTC,TRBD1,TRBJ2-5,TRBV19,.
CASSRSPQLINSPLHF,TGTGCCAGCAGCCGCTCCCCCCAACTTATCAATTCACCCCTCCACTTT,.,TRBJ1-6,TRBV5-4,.
CASSYRGTGGFGSNEKLFF,TGTGCCAGCAGTTACCGCGGGACAGGGGGCTTCGGGTCTAATGAAAAACTGTTTTTT,TRBD1,TRBJ1-4,TRBV5-6,once
CASSYRLSPLHF,TGTGCCAGCAGTTACCGACTTTCACCCCTCCACTTT,.,TRBJ1-6,TRBV6-5,.
CASSAPYRGGGYTF,TGTGCCAGCAGCGCCCCCTATAGGGGGGGTGGCTACACCTTC,.,TRBJ1-2,TRBV9,few
CASSLTSGTTYNEQFF,TGTGCCAGCAGCCTGACTAGCGGAACTACCTACAATGAGCAGTTCTTC,TRBD2,TRBJ2-1,TRBV7-3,.
CASSLWGRGGYTF,TGTGCCAGCAGCTTGTGGGGGCGCGGGGGCTACACCTTC,.,TRBJ1-2,TRBV5-6,.
CASSLVGASTDTQYF,TGCGCCAGCAGCTTGGTGGGGGCGAGCACAGATACGCAGTATTTT,.,TRBJ2-3,TRBV5-1,.
CASSLATSGATYEQYF,TGTGCCAGCAGTTTGGCGACTAGCGGGGCCACCTACGAGCAGTACTTC,TRBD2,TRBJ2-7,TRBV27,.
CASSPYVHEQYF,TGTGCCAGCAGCCCCTACGTCCACGAGCAGTACTTC,.,TRBJ2-7,TRBV11-2,.
CASSLKGLAGGTDTQYF,TGTGCCAGCAGTCTAAAAGGACTAGCGGGGGGAACAGATACGCAGTATTTT,TRBD2,TRBJ2-3,TRBV27,.
CASSPRQGSGEETQYF,TGCGCCAGCAGCCCGCGCCAAGGTAGCGGGGAAGAGACCCAGTACTTC,TRBD2,TRBJ2-5,TRBV5-1,.
CASSAQANTEAFF,TGTGCCAGCAGCGCACAGGCAAACACTGAAGCTTTCTTT,.,TRBJ1-1,TRBV7-9,.
CASGLAGEETQYF,TGTGCCAGCGGACTAGCGGGGGAAGAGACCCAGTACTTC,TRBD2,TRBJ2-5,TRBV7-9,once
CASSGTTGSGYNEQFF,TGTGCCAGCAGCGGCACTACAGGGAGCGGCTACAATGAGCAGTTCTTC,.,TRBJ2-1,TRBV9,.
CASSLQGTGGYTF,TGTGCCAGCAGCTTGCAGGGCACAGGCGGCTACACCTTC,.,TRBJ1-2,TRBV5-4,once
CASSQGQGGYGQYF,TGTGCCAGCAGTCAAGGACAGGGAGGCTACGGGCAGTACTTC,TRBD1,TRBJ2-7,TRBV28,.
CASTYLAGGDNEQFF,TGCGCCAGCACCTATCTAGCGGGGGGCGACAATGAGCAGTTCTTC,TRBD2,TRBJ2-1,TRBV4-3,.